This passage covers 24 T cell receptor beta chains from one sample sequenced in a study of T cells after posttransplantation cyclophosphamide. This table comes from immunoSEQ multiplex PCR, and its TCRdb copy is limited to in-frame clones, with some not included. Sampling found 30,000 to 45,000 clones, none seen once. The sample was PBMCs. The source is a girl under 18 in good health, CMV-negative, and a related stem cell transplant donor.

There are many counts of this clone. The rearrangement uses TRBV10-3 and TRBJ1-1, with D maybe TRBD1 (6 bases). Germline CDR1 ENHRY, CDR2 SYGVKD. Trimming took off 3 bases at V and 0 bases at J, with 11 bases between the two ends. CDR3 size: 15 residues. The CDR3, as DNA: TGTGCCATCAGTGAACCACAGGGCATGAACACTGAAGCTTTCTTT. It translates to CAISEPQGMNTEAFF.

The sample holds many counts of this clone. The chain uses TRBV6-5 and TRBJ1-1; D not certain. V lost 2 bases and J lost 1, with 5 bases in between. CDR3 length: 13 amino acids. Germline values: CDR1 MNHEY, CDR2 SVGAGI. CDR3 amino acids: CASSYAGNTEAFF. In nucleotides, the CDR3 is TGTGCCAGCAGTTACGCGGGGAACACTGAAGCTTTCTTT.

This clone came up many times. J is TRBJ2-2 and V is TRBV9; possible D gene TRBD1, 7 bases. Trimming pared 0 bases from V and 0 bases from J, leaving 9 bases between. Germline-derived CDR1 and CDR2 are SGDLS and YYNGEE. The CDR3 extends over 16 amino acids. The CDR3 loop reads CASSVGRGANTGELFF. The CDR3 nucleotides are TGTGCCAGCAGCGTAGGCAGGGGGGCGAACACCGGGGAGCTGTTTTTT.

This clone came up many times. The V gene is TRBV30, the J gene TRBJ1-5; D perhaps matches TRBD1 (6 bases). The CDR3 is made up of 13 amino acids. Germline V gene sequence: CDR1 GTSNPN, CDR2 SVGIG (reference sequence). Trimming took off 1 base at V and 3 bases at J, with 7 bases between the two ends. The CDR3 loop is CAWSAGVNQPQHF. The CDR3 coding sequence is TGTGCCTGGAGTGCAGGGGTCAATCAGCCCCAGCATTTT. Full variable domain (rest looked up from reference TRBV30 and TRBJ1-5): SQTIHQWPATLVQPVGSPLSLECTVEGTSNPNLYWYRQAAGRGLQLLFYSVGIGQISSEVPQNLSASRPQDRQFILSSKKLLLSDSGFYLCAWSAGVNQPQHFGDGTRLSIL.

This clone has just a few counts. The chain uses TRBV2 and TRBJ2-7, with a weak D call TRBD2 (5 bases). Trimming took 6 bases from V and 0 from J, leaving 12 bases between them. The germline V gene has CDR1 SNHLY and CDR2 FYNNEI. The CDR3 has 14 amino acids. The DNA for the CDR3 is TGTGCCAGCAGGGAGGACGGCCTCTCCTACGAGCAGTACTTC. Translating gives CASREDGLSYEQYF.

This clone has a count of ten or more. The chain links TRBV5-1 to TRBJ1-2, with 7 bases matching TRBD1. V trimming: 4 bases; J trimming: 2 bases; junction bases outside the gene matches: 5. This CDR3 has 14 amino acids. Germline V CDR1 and CDR2: SGHRS, YFSETQ. The CDR3 DNA is TGCGCCAGCAGCCCCGGACAGGTGAACTATGGCTACACCTTC. Translated: CASSPGQVNYGYTF.

The sample holds many counts of this clone. The chain carries TRBV5-6 and TRBJ2-1; 8 bases align to TRBD2. The V gene end was trimmed by 4 bases and the J gene end by 5 bases; junction bases not matched to a gene: 2. Germline lookup yields CDR1 SGHDT and CDR2 YYEEEE. The CDR3 has 13 amino acids. CDR3 sequence: CASSELADNEQFF. As DNA, the CDR3 is TGTGCCAGCAGCGAACTAGCGGACAATGAGCAGTTCTTC.

In its sample, this clone was seen a few times. This chain joins TRBV2 and TRBJ2-1; D might be TRBD1 (6 bases). The CDR3 sequence is 12 residues long. V lost 6 bases, J lost 7 bases, and 10 bases lay in between. Looked up from germline, CDR1 is SNHLY and CDR2 is FYNNEI. Here the CDR3 DNA reads TGTGCCAGCAGAGCCCAGGGGAATGAGCAGTTCTTC. It codes for CASRAQGNEQFF.

This clone was counted between two and nine times. The gene calls are TRBV7-9 and TRBJ2-1; possible D gene TRBD2, 6 bases. The CDR3 runs 14 residues. Germline V CDR1 and CDR2: SEHNR, FQNEAQ (reference sequence). Deletions cut 4 bases from V and 3 bases from J, with 10 bases between. Written as DNA, the CDR3 is TGTGCCAGCAGCTCGGGGGAGGACTACAATGAGCAGTTCTTC. Translated, it gives CASSSGEDYNEQFF.

This clone appeared many times. J is TRBJ2-5 and V is TRBV11-2, with 7 bases that match TRBD1. V lost 5 bases, J lost 1 base, and 7 bases stayed unmatched. CDR3 length: 15 amino acids. CDR1 is SGHAT and CDR2 is FQNNGV in the germline V gene. In DNA form, the CDR3 reads TGTGCCAGCAGCACAAAAGGGACAGTCCAAGAGACCCAGTACTTC. This codes for CASSTKGTVQETQYF.

This clone appeared many times. V usage is TRBV7-2 and J usage is TRBJ1-1; 12 bases align to TRBD1. There are 17 residues in the CDR3. Trimming took 5 bases from V and 1 from J; bases not matched to a gene: 8. Germline V gene lookup returns CDR1 SGHTA and CDR2 FQGNSA. For the CDR3, the DNA is TGTGCCAGCAGCCTCCGGGACAGGGGGCTTGGGAACACTGAAGCTTTCTTT. This encodes CASSLRDRGLGNTEAFF.

This clone showed up just a few times. The chain recombines TRBV11-2 with TRBJ2-5, with 9 bases lining up with TRBD1. Losses at the gene ends were 4 bases for V and 4 bases for J; bases not matched to a gene: 7. CDR3 size: 15 residues. The germline gives CDR1 SGHAT, CDR2 FQNNGV. In nucleotides, the CDR3 is TGTGCCAGCAGCTCCTGGGACAGGGACGGAGAGACCCAGTACTTC. As protein: CASSSWDRDGETQYF.

V gene TRBV19 combines with J gene TRBJ2-7; 11 positions match TRBD2. The V segment lost 4 bases and the J segment 3 bases; nucleotides outside the gene matches: 11. Germline assignment: CDR1 LNHDA and CDR2 SQIVND (reference sequence). The length of the CDR3 is 17 residues. The CDR3 is CASSRGPLLAGDYEQYF. As DNA, the CDR3 is TGTGCCAGTAGTAGAGGTCCCCTACTAGCGGGAGACTACGAGCAGTACTTC.

The table lists this clone with many counts. The chain couples TRBV5-1 to TRBJ2-3; 9 bases agree with TRBD2. The trim removed 1 base at V and 6 bases at J, leaving 6 bases unmatched. CDR1 is SGHRS and CDR2 is YFSETQ in the germline V gene. This CDR3 has 15 residues. The CDR3 nucleotides read TGCGCCAGCAGCTTGACTAGCGGGCGCGCGGATACGCAGTATTTT. Its translation is CASSLTSGRADTQYF.

This clone was found many times. V gene TRBV18 combines with J gene TRBJ2-7; 14 nucleotides line up with TRBD2. Germline V gene lookup returns CDR1 KGHSH and CDR2 LQKENI. The CDR3 is 15 amino acids. V was clipped by 4 bases and J by 7 bases; unmatched bases: 6. The CDR3 sequence is CASSHGTSGRQEQYF. The CDR3 nucleotides are TGTGCCAGCTCACACGGGACTAGCGGGAGACAGGAGCAGTACTTC.

This clone was counted ten times or more. The chain employs TRBV7-2 and TRBJ1-1, with D unresolved. V shed 5 bases and J shed 4 bases, with 20 bases lying between them. CDR1 is SGHTA, CDR2 FQGNSA, per germline. The CDR3 has 16 residues. CDR3 DNA sequence: TGTGCCAGCAGCCGGTGGACCTCGAGCGGGCCCACTGAAGCTTTCTTT. It translates to CASSRWTSSGPTEAFF.

This clone was seen a handful of times. V gene TRBV5-4 combines with J gene TRBJ2-1; 14 bases map to TRBD2. The CDR3 totals 15 residues. Germline loops: CDR1 SGHNT, CDR2 YYREEE (reference sequence). The trim removed 3 bases at V and 6 bases at J, leaving 2 bases unmatched. The DNA of the CDR3 is TGTGCCAGCAGCTGGGGGACTAGCGGGGGCAATGAGCAGTTCTTC. It encodes CASSWGTSGGNEQFF.

The chain combines TRBV6-1 with TRBJ2-3; TRBD2 matches at 10 bases. CDR1 is MNHNS and CDR2 is SASEGT in the germline V gene. With V trimmed by 5 bases and J by 2 bases, 4 bases remained unmatched. CDR3 length equals 15 residues. The CDR3 sequence is CASSTGTSATDTQYF. The DNA of the CDR3 is TGTGCCAGCAGTACCGGGACTAGCGCCACAGATACGCAGTATTTT.

This clone has at least ten counts. The V call is TRBV6-1, the J call TRBJ2-3; no reliable D call. The CDR3 contains 15 residues. V was trimmed by 0 bases and J by 2 bases, leaving 9 bases between them. From germline, CDR1 is MNHNS and CDR2 SASEGT. The CDR3 DNA follows: TGTGCCAGCAGTGAAGCCGGGTCGTACACAGATACGCAGTATTTT. It encodes CASSEAGSYTDTQYF.

This clone was found many times. The V and J genes are TRBV5-4 and TRBJ2-7; 12 bases are shared with TRBD1. The CDR3 has 14 amino acids. Germline CDR1 SGHNT, CDR2 YYREEE (reference sequence). V shed 4 bases and J 6 bases; nucleotides not matched to a gene: 5. In DNA form, the CDR3 reads TGTGCCAGCAGCCGGTCGGGACAGGGGGCCGAGCAGTACTTC. This translates into CASSRSGQGAEQYF. Filled out from reference TRBV5-4 and TRBJ2-7, the complete variable domain reads ETGVTQSPTHLIKTRGQQVTLRCSSQSGHNTVSWYQQALGQGPQFIFQYYREEENGRGNFPPRFSGLQFPNYSSELNVNALELDDSALYLCASSRSGQGAEQYFGPGTRLTVT.

The chain couples TRBV18 to TRBJ2-2; D remains unclear. The CDR3 spans 13 residues. Looked up from germline, CDR1 is KGHSH and CDR2 is LQKENI. Deletions cut 3 bases from V and 7 bases from J, with 9 bases between. The CDR3 DNA sequence: TGTGCCAGCTCACCTTACAAAATCGGGGAGCTGTTTTTT. Amino acids: CASSPYKIGELFF.

This clone was counted only a few times. The chain is built from TRBV5-4 and TRBJ2-5, with 9 bases lining up with TRBD2. Trimming removed 0 bases from V and 4 bases from J; junction bases left unmatched: 7. The CDR3 is made up of 16 amino acids. Germline CDR1 reads SGHNT; CDR2 reads YYREEE (reference sequence). The CDR3 loop reads CASSLAASGIGETQYF. CDR3 DNA: TGTGCCAGCAGCTTGGCGGCTAGCGGGATAGGAGAGACCCAGTACTTC.

This chain uses TRBV28 with TRBJ1-1, with D perhaps matching TRBD1 (6 bases). Germline V gene lookup returns CDR1 MDHEN and CDR2 SYDVKM. CDR3 size: 16 residues. Trimming left V 3 bases short and J 5 bases short, with 19 bases between. The CDR3 coding sequence is TGTGCCAGCAGTTTTAGGGGGGGGCCCCCAAGGACTGAAGCTTTCTTT. Translated, it gives CASSFRGGPPRTEAFF.

This clone was seen many times. This sequence joins TRBV7-9 and TRBJ1-6; TRBD1 matches 9 bases. The J segment lost 8 bases and the V segment lost 8 bases, leaving 4 bases of the junction unmatched. Germline V gene sequence: CDR1 SEHNR, CDR2 FQNEAQ (reference sequence). There are 13 residues in the CDR3. The CDR3 loop is CASRDRADSPLHF. The CDR3 bases are TGTGCCAGCCGGGACAGGGCCGATTCACCCCTCCACTTT.